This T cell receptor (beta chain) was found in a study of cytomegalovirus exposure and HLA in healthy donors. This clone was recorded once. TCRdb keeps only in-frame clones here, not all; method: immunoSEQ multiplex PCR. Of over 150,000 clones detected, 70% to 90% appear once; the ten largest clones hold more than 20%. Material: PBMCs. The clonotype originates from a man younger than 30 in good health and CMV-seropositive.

CDR3 nucleotides: TGTGCCAGCAGGACACAGGGGTTTGTAACTGAAGCTTTCTTT. This gives the protein CASRTQGFVTEAFF. The chain joins TRBV28 to TRBJ1-1; 7 bases map to TRBD1. Losses at the gene ends were 6 bases for V and 5 bases for J; bases not matched to a gene: 9. Germline CDR1 and CDR2: MDHEN and SYDVKM. This CDR3 has 14 residues.